The clone carrying this T cell receptor beta chain was seen at least ten times. The time point denotes: sample taken at primary tumor resection. Sequencing covered unsorted whole RNA taken from tumor, nontumor lung or frozen PBMC. The study tagged each TCR cDNA molecule with a unique molecular identifier. TCRdb reanalysed the 5' RACE reads using MiXCR and keeps one entry per CDR3 protein. The profile shows about 23,000 distinct CDR3 sequences, 4% to 5% of them singletons. These data originate in a study of spatial heterogeneity in lung cancer. The CDR3 has 9 residues. Germline CDR1 is DFQATT and CDR2 is SNEGSKA (reference sequence).

The rearrangement joins TRBV20-1 to TRBJ1-2; TRBD1 aligns across 7 bases. Sequenced here: PBMCs, sampled at surgery. This TCR was sampled from a male donor with early-stage non-small cell lung cancer. This CDR3 is CYRGDGYTF. DNA of the CDR3: TGCTACAGGGGAGATGGCTACACCTTC.